This T cell receptor beta chain comes out of a study of cytomegalovirus exposure and HLA in healthy donors. Across the whole study: A preliminary data release comprised 80 million or so unique TCRs obtained from HLA-typed donors. Overall study findings and caveats: Later analysis placed DRB1 highest and HLA-C lowest in TCR association rates, which differed by HLA locus. Some highly shared sequence variants likely arose as a pipeline artifact.

PCR amplification relied on 60 Vbeta primers (plus 13 Jbeta primers). The assay was immunoSEQ multiplex PCR, and TCRdb's table has in-frame clones only and misses some. The table lists around 200,000 clones, 82% of them singletons. Each donor's status was that of a healthy bone marrow donor. Remarks on this clone: Antigen unknown.

The sequence was obtained from a man aged 40-49 years in good health and CMV-seropositive. Sequences were obtained from PBMCs.

Written as DNA, the CDR3 is TGTGCCAGCAGCTTAGCGGGAGTCCTCTACGAGCAGTACGTC. This encodes CASSLAGVLYEQYV. The chain links TRBV11-2 to TRBJ2-7; TRBD2 might be the D (6 bases). The CDR3 runs 14 residues. Germline assignment: CDR1 SGHAT and CDR2 FQNNGV. V was clipped by 1 base and J by 3 bases, with 10 bases between them.